The 24 T cell receptor beta chains reported below all come from one sample, sequenced in a study of T cells in Graves' hyperthyroidism and ophthalmopathy. Amplified TCR beta CDR3 regions came from RNA transcripts. RT-PCR in the first round (using the HTBI primer set) targeted the TCR CDR3. MiXCR, applied by TCRdb to the multiplex PCR reads, yields one record per CDR3 protein. The sample has 350,000 to 450,000 distinct CDR3 sequences, 17% seen once. Material for sequencing was blood. These receptors all stem from a woman aged 30 to 39 with Graves' hyperthyroidism that later progressed to Graves' ophthalmopathy.

As regards this clonotype: This could be a read error, since a much larger clone is one nucleotide away. V and J are TRBV6-5 and TRBJ1-2; D perhaps matches TRBD1 (5 bases). This CDR3 is 16 amino acids long. Germline lookup yields CDR1 MNHEY and CDR2 SVGAGI. CDR3 loop: CASSYSITWGGGGHTF. CDR3 DNA: TGTGCCAGCAGTTACTCGATTACGTGGGGCGGCGGTGGCCACACCTTC.

This clonotype appeared a few times. The rearrangement joins TRBV5-1 to TRBJ2-7, with D hard to call. V shed 2 bases and J shed 4 bases, with 13 bases lying between them. Germline V gene sequence: CDR1 SGHRS, CDR2 YFSETQ. This CDR3 region has 14 residues. The CDR3 spells CASSFGFGVYEQYF. The CDR3 DNA reads TGCGCCAGCAGCTTCGGATTTGGGGTTTACGAGCAGTACTTC.

The chain links TRBV18 to TRBJ1-1; TRBD1 matches 9 bases. Germline assignment: CDR1 KGHSH and CDR2 LQKENI. V trimming: 5 bases; J trimming: 2 bases; junction bases outside the gene matches: 3. The CDR3 covers 14 residues. The CDR3 DNA reads as TGTGCCAGCTCAACACAGGGGGCCAACACTGAAGCTTTCTTT. Amino acid sequence: CASSTQGANTEAFF.

This clonotype was picked up many times. CDR3 loop: CSAFGFVARFTYEQYF. CDR3 sequence (DNA): TGCAGTGCTTTTGGGTTCGTTGCCCGATTTACCTACGAGCAGTACTTC. This chain connects TRBV20-1 to TRBJ2-7; D remains unclear. Germline assignment: CDR1 DFQATT and CDR2 SNEGSKA (reference sequence). V lost 5 bases to trimming and J lost 2 bases, with 22 bases between them. The CDR3 runs 16 residues.

This clonotype was seen only a few times. The CDR3 is CSVGQDSYEQYF. The CDR3, as DNA: TGCAGCGTTGGACAGGATTCCTACGAGCAGTACTTC. The chain combines TRBV29-1 with TRBJ2-7, with D possibly matching TRBD1 (6 bases). The CDR3 has 12 amino acids. Per the germline V gene, CDR1 is SQVTM and CDR2 is ANQGSEA. V shed 4 bases and J shed 1 base, with 8 bases lying between them.

The gene calls are TRBV27 and TRBJ1-1; D call uncertain. Trimming removed 0 bases from V and 1 base from J, with 9 bases in between. The length of the CDR3 is 15 residues. Germline CDR1 reads MNHEY; CDR2 reads SMNVEV (reference sequence). CDR3 loop: CASSLSGNQNTEAFF. The CDR3 DNA is TGTGCCAGCAGTTTATCGGGCAACCAGAACACTGAAGCTTTCTTT.

This clonotype has ten or more counts. The J gene is TRBJ1-2, the V gene TRBV30; the match to TRBD1 covers 8 bases. This CDR3 has 14 amino acids. CDR1 is GTSNPN and CDR2 is SVGIG in the germline V gene (reference sequence). Trimming removed 1 base from V and 4 bases from J; junction bases left unmatched: 5. The CDR3 coding sequence is TGTGCCTGGAGTGCTGGCACAGGGGGCTATGGCTACACCTTC. This gives the protein CAWSAGTGGYGYTF.

This clonotype was counted between two and nine times. The V call is TRBV10-3, the J call TRBJ1-3; D is perhaps TRBD1 (5 bases). The V end was cut by 6 bases, the J end by 4 bases, with 13 bases between. Per germline, CDR1 ENHRY and CDR2 SYGVKD. The CDR3 loop spans 14 amino acids. This chain's CDR3 is CAISVGGIGNTIYF. The CDR3 nucleotides are TGTGCCATCAGCGTGGGGGGGATCGGAAACACCATATATTTT.

This clonotype came up a few times. J is TRBJ1-4 and V is TRBV20-1; D may be TRBD1 (5 bases). The CDR3 has 14 residues. In germline, CDR1 is DFQATT, CDR2 SNEGSKA (reference sequence). V lost 5 bases and J lost 0, with 10 bases in between. CDR3 sequence: CSAFGGATNEKLFF. CDR3 in DNA: TGCAGTGCTTTCGGGGGTGCAACTAATGAAAAACTGTTTTTT.

This clonotype came up many times. This chain's CDR3 is CASSDNAVRVLNEQFF. For the CDR3, the DNA is TGTGCCAGCAGTGATAACGCGGTGCGGGTTCTCAATGAGCAGTTCTTC. The chain is built from TRBV6-1 and TRBJ2-1, with D perhaps matching TRBD2 (5 bases). CDR3 length: 16 residues. The germline gives CDR1 MNHNS, CDR2 SASEGT. Between the trimmed V and J ends, which lost 3 bases and 6 bases, there was a span of 18 bases.

This chain joins TRBV27 and TRBJ2-4; TRBD2 might be the D (5 bases). The germline V and J ends were trimmed by 9 bases and 4 bases, with 10 bases remaining between them. From germline, CDR1 is MNHEY and CDR2 SMNVEV (reference sequence). This CDR3 is 12 amino acids long. CDR3 protein: CARTGFKNIQYF. The DNA for the CDR3 is TGTGCCAGAACGGGGTTTAAAAACATTCAGTACTTC.

On this clonotype itself: One base away lies a much larger clone, so this may be a sequencing read error. The CDR3 protein is CASSITGVNTEAFF. The CDR3 region has the DNA TGCGCCAGCAGCATTACAGGGGTTAACACTGAAGCTTTCTTT. This chain uses TRBV5-1 with TRBJ1-1, with 7 bases identical to TRBD1. The CDR3 is made up of 14 amino acids. V was pared by 4 bases and J by 2 bases, with 5 bases of the junction left unmatched. CDR1 is SGHRS and CDR2 is YFSETQ in the germline V gene.

This clonotype was seen ten or more times. The chain recombines TRBV19 with TRBJ2-1; D uncertain. The CDR3 spans 14 residues. V gave up 1 base and J gave up 4 bases, with 8 bases separating them. CDR1 is LNHDA and CDR2 is SQIVND in the germline V gene (reference sequence). CDR3 amino acids: CASSIVAGYNEQFF. For the CDR3, the DNA is TGTGCCAGTAGTATAGTCGCAGGTTACAATGAGCAGTTCTTC.

The table lists this clonotype with many counts. The chain recombines TRBV12-3 or TRBV12-4 with TRBJ1-2, with TRBD1 matching over 9 bases. The CDR3 totals 15 residues. After removal of 7 bases from V and 1 base from J, the junction contained 7 bases not matched to a gene. CDR3: CASNSGTGSNYGYTF. For the CDR3, the DNA is TGTGCCAGCAACTCCGGGACAGGGAGTAACTATGGCTACACCTTC.

V usage is TRBV12-3 or TRBV12-4 and J usage is TRBJ1-1; D not resolved. Deletions cut 3 bases from V and 6 bases from J, with 11 bases between. This CDR3 is 13 amino acids long. The CDR3 region is CASSFGRGAEAFF. The CDR3 nucleotides are TGTGCCAGCAGTTTCGGCAGAGGAGCTGAAGCTTTCTTT.

This clonotype was counted at least ten times. The chain carries TRBV6-1 and TRBJ2-2; D is unclear. With 5 bases removed from V and 0 bases from J, the gap between germline ends came to 10 bases. Germline values: CDR1 MNHNS, CDR2 SASEGT. This CDR3 has 15 residues. CDR3 region: CASSYDGSNTGELFF. The CDR3 DNA reads as TGTGCCAGCAGTTACGACGGTTCGAACACCGGGGAGCTGTTTTTT.

This clonotype was seen at least ten times. The genes are TRBV29-1 and TRBJ1-1, with D maybe TRBD1 (5 bases). V was clipped by 4 bases and J by 5 bases, with 8 bases between them. This CDR3 is 11 amino acids long. CDR1 and CDR2 (germline): SQVTM, ANQGSEA. CDR3 nucleotide sequence: TGCAGCGTTGTTAGGGGAACTGAAGCTTTCTTT. Translating it yields CSVVRGTEAFF.

To note about this clonotype: This may be a read error, as it is one base from a much larger clone. This rearrangement joins TRBV3-1 to TRBJ2-1; D uncertain. The CDR3 totals 12 residues. Germline V lookup: CDR1 LGHDT, CDR2 YNNKEL (reference sequence). CDR3 protein: CASSQGINGQFF. CDR3 in DNA: TGTGCCAGCAGCCAAGGGATCAATGGGCAGTTCTTC.

This sequence joins TRBV2 and TRBJ2-7, with 16 bases that match TRBD2. CDR1 is SNHLY, CDR2 FYNNEI, per germline. There are 16 residues in the CDR3. The V gene end was trimmed by 6 bases and the J gene end by 6 bases; junction bases not matched to a gene: 8. CDR3 sequence (DNA): TGTGCCAGCAGCGCCGGGACTAGCGGGGGGGCCCGCGAGCAGTACTTC. Translation: CASSAGTSGGAREQYF.

This clonotype was recorded at least ten times. The V and J genes are TRBV5-1 and TRBJ2-3; TRBD2 matches 8 bases. The CDR3 is 14 residues long. Germline CDR1 SGHRS, CDR2 YFSETQ. V dropped 4 bases and J dropped 5; count of bases not matched to a gene: 6. CDR3 in DNA: TGCGCCAGCAGCCTGGGACTAGATAGAGATACGCAGTATTTT. This codes for CASSLGLDRDTQYF.

This clonotype was detected ten times or more. The V call is TRBV29-1, the J call TRBJ2-7; 14 nucleotides match TRBD2. The CDR3 sequence is 13 residues long. V was clipped by 6 bases and J by 6 bases; unmatched bases: 4. CDR1 is SQVTM and CDR2 is ANQGSEA in the germline V gene. CDR3: CSVGTSGRIEQYF. The CDR3 DNA follows: TGCAGCGTGGGGACTAGCGGGAGAATCGAGCAGTACTTC.

This clonotype was counted many times. This sequence joins TRBV2 and TRBJ2-7; D is uncertain. The CDR3 consists of 11 residues. V was pared by 7 bases and J by 6 bases, with 10 bases between. The germline V gene encodes CDR1 SNHLY and CDR2 FYNNEI. CDR3 protein: CASMGGFEQYF. CDR3 bases: TGTGCCAGCATGGGTGGCTTCGAGCAGTACTTC.

This clonotype has a count of ten or more. The rearrangement joins TRBV11-2 to TRBJ2-7; 11 bases line up with TRBD2. Germline trimming cut 5 bases from V and 3 bases from J; bases unmatched to any gene: 9. Germline assignment: CDR1 SGHAT and CDR2 FQNNGV. The CDR3 totals 16 residues. Written as DNA, the CDR3 is TGTGCCAGCAGCAACACCGGGACTAGCGGAGACTACGAGCAGTACTTC. Translation gives CASSNTGTSGDYEQYF.

This clonotype has just a few counts. V and J are TRBV18 and TRBJ2-1; 8 nucleotides agree with TRBD1. The germline CDR1 and CDR2 sequences are KGHSH and LQKENI. There are 17 residues in the CDR3. V lost 0 bases, J lost 8 bases, and 12 bases stayed unmatched. CDR3 sequence reads: CASSPPGFQGAKDEQFF. The CDR3 DNA is TGTGCCAGCTCACCACCAGGTTTTCAGGGGGCGAAGGATGAGCAGTTCTTC.